Included here is one T cell receptor (beta chain) sequence, with context. Its target is unknown. Germline CDR1 reads MNHEY; CDR2 reads SVGAGI. CDR3 size: 13 residues. Trimming took 10 bases from V and 3 from J, leaving 14 bases between them. The sample comes from a study of cytomegalovirus exposure and HLA in healthy donors. Study results and limitations: Because they were indistinguishable, some V segments, including TRBV6-2 and TRBV6-3, were excluded.

60 Vbeta and 13 Jbeta primers were used in PCR. Under the authors' procedure: As a later analysis found, there were 80 million or so unique TCR beta chains, of which some 9.9 million were shared. The repertoire was sequenced with immunoSEQ multiplex PCR; TCRdb's copy has only in-frame clones and lacks some. The DNA was the basis for D and trimming; V, J and clone size are from that table. Here the sample spans more than 150,000 clones, 80% being singletons. The source of this sequence is a girl aged 5 to 17 in good health and CMV-seropositive. The sequencing sample was made of PBMCs. This sequence joins TRBV6-5 and TRBJ2-3; TRBD1 is a possible D gene (6 bases). The CDR3 sequence: CATSRGKTDTQYF. The CDR3 region has the DNA TGTGCCACCTCCAGGGGCAAGACAGATACGCAGTATTTT.